This TCR beta chain originates from a study of tumor and adjacent non-tumor tissue in lung cancer. CDR1 WSHSY and CDR2 SAAADI come from the germline V gene. CDR3 length: 15 amino acids. RNA was extracted from bulk tissue without any cell sorting. TCRbeta libraries were built with three rounds of nested PCR, modified from ARM-PCR. Each CDR3 protein is one row after TCRdb ran MiXCR on the multiplex PCR reads. Altogether 100,000 to 120,000 distinct CDR3 sequences are present, around 82% being singletons, with the ten largest covering 20% to 25%. Details on this clonotype: Mismatch with germline at one junction end may stem from a read error.

The TCR comes from a man aged 70 or older with non-small cell lung cancer. Sequencing was done on a sample of lung tumor tissue. The chain has TRBV10-2 and TRBJ2-1; D is perhaps TRBD2 (6 bases). CDR3 in amino acids: CASKVYSEGGTEQFF. The CDR3 DNA is TGCGCCAGCAAAGTTTATTCGGAAGGAGGGACGGAGCAGTTTTTC.